This entry lists 30 T cell receptor beta chains sequenced from one sample in a study of shared clonotypes between healthy human individuals. Repertoires were generated with immunoSEQ multiplex PCR, while TCRdb's copy carries only in-frame clones and drops some. The data show about 2.1 million clones, around 93% seen once. Naive CD8 cells, CD45RO-negative and positively selected for CCR7, excluded terminally differentiated effector memory CD45RA+ cells. Sequencing was performed on naive CD8+ T cells from PBMCs. The source is a man younger than 35 in good health. Some clones in this sample may be carry-over from other donors' samples.

Note on this clone: Other DNA sequences within the sample encode an identical CDR3. The chain links TRBV9 to TRBJ2-3, with 13 nucleotides matching TRBD2. The V segment lost 2 bases and the J segment 3 bases; nucleotides outside the gene matches: 3. Germline CDR1 is SGDLS and CDR2 is YYNGEE. The CDR3 runs to 16 residues. The CDR3 DNA reads TGTGCCAGCAGCGTTACTAGCGGGAGGGCTACAGATACGCAGTATTTT. Translating gives CASSVTSGRATDTQYF.

This clone was detected only once. The CDR3 here is CASSYTLGGIDTQYF. DNA of the CDR3: TGTGCCAGCAGTTACACCCTGGGAGGAATAGATACGCAGTATTTT. V is TRBV28 and J is TRBJ2-3, with D perhaps matching TRBD2 (6 bases). Trimming removed 4 bases from V and 5 bases from J, with 16 bases in between. Germline values: CDR1 MDHEN, CDR2 SYDVKM. This CDR3 is built from 15 residues.

CDR3 sequence: CASSFWDLPYKQYF. CDR3 sequence (DNA): TGTGCCAGCAGCTTTTGGGACTTGCCATACAAGCAGTACTTC. The J gene is TRBJ2-7, the V gene TRBV11-2; D is perhaps TRBD2 (6 bases). The V gene lost 3 bases and the J gene lost 8 bases, with 17 bases spanning the gap. The germline V gene encodes CDR1 SGHAT and CDR2 FQNNGV. The CDR3 length is 14 residues.

The rearrangement joins TRBV6-5 to TRBJ2-2; the D gene could be TRBD1 or TRBD2 (6 bases each). V lost 7 bases to trimming and J lost 0 bases, with 12 bases between them. CDR3 length equals 15 residues. CDR1 is MNHEY, CDR2 SVGAGI, per germline. The CDR3 reads CASIQRGANTGELFF. Written as DNA, the CDR3 is TGTGCCAGCATCCAGAGGGGGGCGAACACCGGGGAGCTGTTTTTT.

The rearrangement joins TRBV28 to TRBJ1-1; the match to TRBD1 covers 8 bases. The CDR3 runs 13 residues. Trimming took 3 bases from V and 8 from J; bases not matched to a gene: 5. Germline V CDR1 and CDR2: MDHEN, SYDVKM. The CDR3 DNA is TGTGCCAGCAGTTTCGGGTCAGGGGGCGAAGCTTTCTTT. It codes for CASSFGSGGEAFF.

Comments on this clone: In the same sample, other DNA sequences code for this CDR3. The V call is TRBV29-1, the J call TRBJ2-5; D is ambiguous. The J call is in doubt because the DNA end fits TRBJ2-7 better. The germline gives CDR1 SQVTM, CDR2 ANQGSEA. This CDR3 has 10 amino acids. The CDR3 DNA is TGCAGCGTTGTAATCTACGAGCAGTACTTC. Translated: CSVVIYEQYF.

In its sample, this clone was seen once. The J gene is TRBJ2-7, the V gene TRBV30; D remains ambiguous. The CDR3 runs 16 residues. The V gene's germline CDR1 is GTSNPN and CDR2 SVGIG (reference sequence). V was clipped by 0 bases and J by 1 base, with 16 bases between them. The CDR3 sequence: CAWSVAVAYPSYEQYF. In DNA, the CDR3 is TGTGCCTGGAGTGTTGCAGTGGCATACCCTTCCTACGAGCAGTACTTC.

The J gene is TRBJ1-1, the V gene TRBV27; no firm D call. Trimming stripped 2 bases from V and 3 bases from J, with 7 bases between. CDR1 is MNHEY, CDR2 SMNVEV, per germline (reference sequence). The CDR3 length is 13 residues. Written as DNA, the CDR3 is TGTGCCAGCAGTTTAGGAGAGTACACTGAAGCTTTCTTT. This gives the protein CASSLGEYTEAFF.

V usage is TRBV11-2 and J usage is TRBJ2-3; no reliable D call. This CDR3 region has 15 residues. Germline CDR1 and CDR2: SGHAT and FQNNGV. V lost 1 base to trimming and J lost 0 bases, with 8 bases between them. The CDR3 protein is CASSLGVTSTDTQYF. The CDR3 DNA is TGTGCCAGCAGCTTAGGGGTCACTAGCACAGATACGCAGTATTTT.

The J gene is TRBJ2-1, the V gene TRBV13, with TRBD2 as a possible D gene (6 bases). The germline V gene has CDR1 PRHDT and CDR2 FYEKMQ (reference sequence). Trimming took 1 base from V and 3 from J, leaving 13 bases between them. The CDR3 is 16 amino acids. Here the CDR3 reads CASSLAGATYYNEQFF. The CDR3 DNA sequence: TGTGCCAGCAGCTTAGCGGGAGCCACCTACTACAATGAGCAGTTCTTC.

The rearrangement links TRBV28 to TRBJ2-7, with D perhaps TRBD2 (6 bases). V was shortened by 4 bases and J by 1 base, with 20 bases between the two germline ends. Germline-derived CDR1 and CDR2 are MDHEN and SYDVKM. This CDR3 region has 17 residues. CDR3 in DNA: TGTGCCAGCAGTTCGAACCCGGGACTTATCCTTTCCTACGAGCAGTACTTC. As protein: CASSSNPGLILSYEQYF. Full variable domain (rest looked up from reference TRBV28 and TRBJ2-7): DVKVTQSSRYLVKRTGEKVFLECVQDMDHENMFWYRQDPGLGLRLIYFSYDVKMKEKGDIPEGYSVSREKKERFSLILESASTNQTSMYLCASSSNPGLILSYEQYFGPGTRLTVT.

The chain uses TRBV27 and TRBJ1-4; 11 bases line up with TRBD1. The CDR3 loop spans 18 amino acids. V shed 2 bases and J 0 bases; nucleotides not matched to a gene: 5. CDR1 is MNHEY and CDR2 is SMNVEV in the germline V gene (reference sequence). The CDR3 spells CASSLLGTGGPTNEKLFF. In DNA form, the CDR3 reads TGTGCCAGCAGTTTACTCGGGACAGGGGGGCCAACTAATGAAAAACTGTTTTTT.

In this sample, this clone turned up once. The chain carries TRBV19 and TRBJ2-2; no clear D gene. Trimming shortened V by 3 bases and J by 1 base, and 12 bases separated the two germline ends. Germline CDR1 LNHDA, CDR2 SQIVND (reference sequence). The CDR3 totals 16 residues. CDR3 sequence (DNA): TGTGCCAGTAGTATTATTTATGGGCAGAACACCGGGGAGCTGTTTTTT. Translating gives CASSIIYGQNTGELFF.

CDR3 in amino acids: CASSQGHRGGYEQYF. CDR3 DNA sequence: TGTGCCAGCAGCCAAGGGCACAGGGGGGGATACGAGCAGTACTTC. The J gene is TRBJ2-7, the V gene TRBV14; D might be TRBD1 (8 bases). Trimming stripped 1 base from V and 4 bases from J, with 14 bases between. Germline CDR1 reads SGHDN; CDR2 reads FVKESK. This CDR3 is 15 amino acids long.

The CDR3 loop is CAISTLAESTDTQYF. The CDR3 DNA is TGTGCCATCAGCACACTAGCGGAGAGCACAGATACGCAGTATTTT. This chain uses TRBV10-3 with TRBJ2-3; 8 bases map to TRBD2. This CDR3 contains 15 residues. The trim removed 6 bases at V and 0 bases at J, leaving 5 bases unmatched. In germline, CDR1 is ENHRY, CDR2 SYGVKD.

The J gene is TRBJ1-2, the V gene TRBV7-9; no reliable D call. CDR1 is SEHNR, CDR2 FQNEAQ, per germline (reference sequence). This CDR3 comprises 15 residues. The V and J ends lost 0 bases and 1 base respectively, with 9 bases between them. Here the CDR3 DNA reads TGTGCCAGCAGCTTAGCACTGGTCCTTAACTATGGCTACACCTTC. This codes for CASSLALVLNYGYTF.

V is TRBV4-1 and J is TRBJ1-5; D is unclear. This CDR3 spans 13 amino acids. Germline loops: CDR1 MGHRA, CDR2 YSYEKL. V lost 1 base to trimming and J lost 7 bases, with 8 bases between them. The DNA of the CDR3 is TGCGCCAGCAGCCAAGGATCAGGACAGCCCCAGCATTTT. Protein product: CASSQGSGQPQHF.

The chain links TRBV28 to TRBJ2-3, with unresolved D. V was cut by 3 bases and J by 6 bases, with 13 bases left in between. Per the germline V gene, CDR1 is MDHEN and CDR2 is SYDVKM. The CDR3 has 14 residues. CDR3: CASSFSPGLDTQYF. CDR3 DNA sequence: TGTGCCAGCAGTTTCTCCCCCGGGCTGGATACGCAGTATTTT.

This sequence joins TRBV14 and TRBJ2-7, with 11 positions matching TRBD2. Germline V gene data show CDR1 as SGHDN and CDR2 as FVKESK. V was pared by 0 bases and J by 1 base, with 8 bases of the junction left unmatched. This CDR3 spans 18 amino acids. The chain's CDR3 is CASSQDRTSGSVSYEQYF. The DNA for the CDR3 is TGTGCCAGCAGCCAAGATCGCACTAGCGGGAGTGTATCCTACGAGCAGTACTTC.

The J gene is TRBJ1-5, the V gene TRBV28; tentative D call: TRBD1 (5 bases). The germline V gene has CDR1 MDHEN and CDR2 SYDVKM. Trimming took 7 bases from V and 9 from J, leaving 19 bases between them. The length of the CDR3 is 14 residues. Written as DNA, the CDR3 is TGTGCCAGCAAAATGACCCAGGGAATGGGGCCCCAGCATTTT. Translation: CASKMTQGMGPQHF.

This rearrangement joins TRBV6-6 to TRBJ2-3; unclear D gene. CDR1 and CDR2 from the germline V gene are MNHNY and SVGAGI (reference sequence). The CDR3 is 13 residues long. V lost 7 bases and J 4 bases, leaving 12 bases between the germline ends. DNA of the CDR3: TGTGCCAGCACGAGGTTTGGGCCAGATACGCAGTATTTT. The encoded protein is CASTRFGPDTQYF.

The chain employs TRBV11-2 and TRBJ1-5; 7 bases are shared with TRBD1. This CDR3 region has 15 residues. CDR1 is SGHAT and CDR2 is FQNNGV in the germline V gene. Trimming at V came to 2 bases and at J to 4 bases, leaving 5 bases not matched to a gene. CDR3 DNA sequence: TGTGCCAGCAGCTTAACAGGGGCGGCTAATCAGCCCCAGCATTTT. Its protein product is CASSLTGAANQPQHF. The full variable domain, its missing parts supplied by reference TRBV11-2 and TRBJ1-5, is EAGVAQSPRYKIIEKRQSVAFWCNPISGHATLYWYQQILGQGPKLLIQFQNNGVVDDSQLPKDRFSAERLKGVDSTLKIQPAKLEDSAVYLCASSLTGAANQPQHFGDGTRLSIL.

The CDR3 DNA is TGTGCCAGCAGTGCTGCAGACGAAGCAATATTACCCTGGGGGGCCAACGTCCTGACTTTC. It specifies CASSAADEAILPWGANVLTF. V usage is TRBV5-8 and J usage is TRBJ2-6, with no clear D. The CDR3 runs 20 residues. Germline assignment: CDR1 SGHTS and CDR2 YDEGEE. Trimming took off 5 bases at V and 4 bases at J, with 28 bases between the two ends. Using reference TRBV5-8 and TRBJ2-6 for the parts outside the CDR3, the full variable domain is EAGVTQSPTHLIKTRGQQATLRCSPISGHTSVYWYQQALGLGLQFLLWYDEGEERNRGNFPPRFSGRQFPNYSSELNVNALELEDSALYLCASSAADEAILPWGANVLTFGAGSRLTVL.

This clone was found once. This chain connects TRBV28 to TRBJ2-7; D unclear. The V gene's germline CDR1 is MDHEN and CDR2 SYDVKM. Trimming took 4 bases from V and 0 from J, leaving 13 bases between them. The CDR3 runs to 15 residues. The CDR3 coding sequence is TGTGCCAGCAGTTGGTCGACTGCGAGCTCCTACGAGCAGTACTTC. Translated, it gives CASSWSTASSYEQYF.

Of note for this clone: This sample includes further DNA sequences coding for the same CDR3. The rearrangement links TRBV11-2 to TRBJ2-7; 9 bases match TRBD2. Germline V gene sequence: CDR1 SGHAT, CDR2 FQNNGV. CDR3 length equals 14 residues. The trim removed 1 base at V and 3 bases at J, leaving 1 base unmatched. This chain's CDR3 is CASSLGGRGYEQYF. CDR3 DNA: TGTGCCAGCAGCTTAGGCGGGAGGGGCTACGAGCAGTACTTC. The full variable domain, completed using reference TRBV11-2 and TRBJ2-7, is EAGVAQSPRYKIIEKRQSVAFWCNPISGHATLYWYQQILGQGPKLLIQFQNNGVVDDSQLPKDRFSAERLKGVDSTLKIQPAKLEDSAVYLCASSLGGRGYEQYFGPGTRLTVT.

The chain has TRBV19 and TRBJ1-2, with D tentatively TRBD1 (6 bases). V was trimmed by 7 bases and J by 5 bases, leaving 11 bases between them. The V gene's germline CDR1 is LNHDA and CDR2 SQIVND (reference sequence). The CDR3 has 12 amino acids. The CDR3 DNA is TGTGCCAGTACAATGGACAGTTATGGCTACACCTTC. Its translation is CASTMDSYGYTF.

This clone was seen just once. The chain couples TRBV28 to TRBJ1-3; the D gene is possibly TRBD1 (5 bases). This CDR3 spans 16 amino acids. Trimming stripped 3 bases from V and 4 bases from J, with 16 bases between. Looked up from germline, CDR1 is MDHEN and CDR2 is SYDVKM. CDR3 DNA: TGTGCCAGCAGTTTTATAGCAGGGTCTCAAGGAAACACCATATATTTT. Encoded protein: CASSFIAGSQGNTIYF.

The chain recombines TRBV7-9 with TRBJ2-3; 10 bases align to TRBD2. Losses at the gene ends were 4 bases for V and 1 base for J; bases not matched to a gene: 8. The germline CDR1 and CDR2 sequences are SEHNR and FQNEAQ (reference sequence). The CDR3 loop spans 17 amino acids. The CDR3 loop reads CASSSLTSGTRTDTQYF. CDR3 nucleotides: TGTGCCAGCAGCTCATTAACTAGCGGGACCCGCACAGATACGCAGTATTTT. Full variable domain (outside the CDR3, taken from reference TRBV7-9 and TRBJ2-3): DTGVSQNPRHKITKRGQNVTFRCDPISEHNRLYWYRQTLGQGPEFLTYFQNEAQLEKSRLLSDRFSAERPKGSFSTLEIQRTEQGDSAMYLCASSSLTSGTRTDTQYFGPGTRLTVL.

This clone occurred once. This chain uses TRBV27 with TRBJ2-3; D is ambiguous. This CDR3 has 11 amino acids. Trimming removed 3 bases from V and 10 bases from J, with 8 bases in between. Germline V gives CDR1 MNHEY, CDR2 SMNVEV (reference sequence). The CDR3 DNA reads as TGTGCCAGCAGTTTCGGGCCGGCGCAGTATTTT. Translated, it gives CASSFGPAQYF.

This clone was observed once. J is TRBJ2-1 and V is TRBV4-2, with 7 positions matching TRBD2. V shed 1 base, J shed 4 bases, and the junction held 10 bases outside the gene matches. The CDR3 runs 17 residues. Germline CDR1 and CDR2: LGHNA and YNFKEQ. The CDR3 DNA is TGTGCCAGCAGCCAAGGATGGCGGGAGTCCCCTTACAATGAGCAGTTCTTC. It translates to CASSQGWRESPYNEQFF.